Listed below are T cell receptor beta chains from one sample, sequenced in a study of cytomegalovirus exposure and HLA in healthy donors. Using immunoSEQ multiplex PCR, the repertoire was profiled, and TCRdb retains in-frame clones only, with some absent. The data contain more than 85,000 clones, around 81% of them singletons. Sample: PBMCs. The receptors stem from a woman in her thirties in good health and CMV-seronegative. The conserved cysteine and the conserved F or W are not part of the CDR3 here. Each record gives: V gene, clone size, CDR3 protein. Part of the rows lack a size; the others show once, few, many or a class for expanded clones.

TRBV21-1 | - | ASTPGGHTIY
TRBV4-1 | - | ASSEAPGLAVYEQY
TRBV5-1 | once | ASSRAGVAGHSYEQY
TRBV4-1 | few | ASRRRLAGTDNEQF
TRBV7-2 | - | ASSLEGRSVDTQY
TRBV4-1 | once | ASSHPGTGGGYT
TRBV6-5 | once | ASSSRGGSQPQH
TRBV5-4 | few | ASSLDGPNTGELF
TRBV7-2 | - | ASSPGGGTEAF
TRBV15 | - | ATSRGRLLSSYNEQF
TRBV18 | - | ASSPISGWDSPLH
TRBV10-3 | few | AISAGGLSGNTIY
TRBV27 | - | ASSVQGGSVEQY
TRBV4-2 | - | ASKSYFEETQY
TRBV11-1 | - | ASSPGTSGRTLTGELF
TRBV5-6 | - | ASSNGWQGARKQY
TRBV19 | - | ASNQWTGGDQPQH
TRBV2 | - | ASKAGAKQETQY
TRBV7-9 | - | ASSFGDRGPGNEKLF
TRBV2 | medium-sized | ASSTARGGGEQY
TRBV7-9 | - | ASSGTGGTPPWGYT
TRBV7-9 | few | ASSLVGTGEKLF
TRBV27 | - | ASTLQGSNSPLH
TRBV2 | - | ASSELGRQQPQH
TRBV30 | - | ALGGTAGGLFEQY
TRBV9 | - | ASSQGTGELF
TRBV28 | - | ASKRQGASTGELF
TRBV6-5 | - | ASSYSRGSYEQY
TRBV7-8 | once | ASSFYNPRGSPLH
TRBV7-6 | - | ASAGAPRSSGNTIY
TRBV13 | few | ASSPTSGSTDTQY
TRBV4-1 | - | ASSQGASGAFNTQY
TRBV29-1 | - | SVVAGTGRTGELF
TRBV4-3 | - | ASSQVWGGQGVDIQY
TRBV19 | - | ASMVGQGNQMNTEAF
TRBV6-5 | - | ASSYRQGAWDTQY
TRBV7-6 | once | ASSAQGFPYEQY
TRBV10-3 | once | AIGTGGTEAF
TRBV5-4 | - | ASSLPGDTEAF
TRBV7-2 | - | ASRHTPLAPTGELF
TRBV5-1 | few | ASSLEPGGGGEAF
TRBV9 | once | ASSLTGDADTQY
TRBV18 | - | ASSSSRTGAVAF
TRBV7-9 | few | ASSPRSRLAGVQNEQF
TRBV9 | - | ASSRGQAGQPQH
TRBV7-9 | - | ASSLSGGAVVSRTEAF
TRBV5-8 | - | ASSLGSSRAVETQY
TRBV6-1 | - | ASSELGVSPYSNQPQH
TRBV30 | - | AWGETSGRGPGGELF
TRBV21-1 | once | ASSSRPPPLWQPQH
TRBV10-3 | few | AISDPGGKTEAF